Below, one T cell receptor (beta chain) is given with its context. The sample is drawn from a study of blood T cell repertoires in COVID-19. Across the whole study: COVID-19 samples, acute and convalescent, were from the United States, Italy and Spain. Sources were T cells, B-cell-depleted T cells, or PBMCs; the material itself was cDNA or gDNA.

As handled by the study authors: Quantification of nucleated cells was approximated via reference gene primer amplification. Assay: immunoSEQ multiplex PCR; the TCRdb copy retains only in-frame clones and omits some. The V and J calls and clone size come from that table; D and trimming were worked out from the DNA. The table lists approximately 94,000 clones, just over 90% of them singletons, with 2% to 2.5% in the top ten. The trim removed 5 bases at V and 3 bases at J, leaving 10 bases unmatched. The germline CDR1 and CDR2 sequences are SGHAT and FQNNGV. This CDR3 is 15 amino acids long. Sample: peripheral blood. This clonotype was sampled from a man aged 45-60 years with active COVID-19. The chain employs TRBV11-2 and TRBJ2-7; the match to TRBD1 covers 7 bases. DNA for the CDR3: TGTGCCAGCAGCAAGACTGGACAGGACTTCTACGAGCAGTACTTC. Amino acid sequence: CASSKTGQDFYEQYF.